This TCR beta chain was captured in a study of T cells in Graves' hyperthyroidism and ophthalmopathy (dated by TCRdb to the late 2010s). Context from the whole study: Peripheral blood was sampled at the time of initial diagnosis, prior to any treatment. A discovery cohort of about a hundred patients, fewer than 50 with Graves' ophthalmopathy and approximately 57 with stable Graves' hyperthyroidism, was used to find distinguishing TCR V-J signatures. An independent validation cohort of around 19 hyperthyroidism patients and roughly 16 patients who later progressed to ophthalmopathy tested prospective prediction of ophthalmopathy. The roughly 91 discovery patients were randomly split 7:3 into training and test sets. In addition, the study compared T-cell repertoires in thyroid tissue and in blood from about 6 Graves' hyperthyroidism patients. Once sampling was done, hyperthyroidism patients were given methimazole at a starting dose of 30 mg daily, whereas ophthalmopathy patients were given high-dose intravenous methylprednisolone. TCR Vbeta CDR3 sequencing of some 140 peripheral blood samples (roughly 43 ophthalmopathy, 75 to 80 hyperthyroidism and approximately 17 progressor patients) is reported in the paper.

A patient counted as having stable Graves' hyperthyroidism if no progression to ophthalmopathy occurred over 18 months of follow-up. Hyperthyroidism patients were newly diagnosed, with disease duration under 2 months, and aged 18 to 65 years. Exclusion was applied to patients with uncontrolled infections, other autoimmune diseases, pregnancy or lactation. Clinical symptoms, serum thyroxine and TRAb, thyroid ultrasound, and orbital computed tomography formed the basis for the diagnoses. PBMCs were isolated from about 9.1 ml of fresh peripheral blood by Ficoll-Paque density gradient centrifugation. Total RNA was extracted with Trizol reagent, and quality was checked on an Agilent 2100 Bioanalyzer. The junction carries 16 bases between V and J, which are trimmed by 6 bases and 5 bases respectively. The cysteine opens and the phenylalanine closes a CDR3 of 13 amino acids. Just the 39-base CDR3 DNA is kept, in frame starting at base 1. In the germline V gene (reference sequence), CDR1 corresponds to DFQATT and CDR2 to SNEGSKA.

Summary of the overall study and its limitations: A 13 V-J signature model separated ophthalmopathy from stable hyperthyroidism, with 87.88% sensitivity and roughly 81% specificity in cross-validation and 80%/75% in testing. Sample size was not statistically predetermined, and investigators were not blinded to group allocation. In validation, the model predicted progression to ophthalmopathy a median of around six months before onset, with about 64% sensitivity and nearly 75% specificity. Most expanded thyroid clonotypes (frequency above 0.001) were also detected in blood, a finding suggesting that blood repertoires may reflect thyroid immune responses.

In this sample, this clonotype turned up once. Its antigen remains unidentified. Per-base quality was not reported, and no clone a single base away is much larger than it. A lone read gives weak evidence. TCR beta CDR3 regions were amplified from RNA transcripts. The TCR CDR3 was subjected to a first round of RT-PCR using the HTBI primer set and the Qiagen OneStep RT-PCR kit. The libraries were constructed in a second round of multiplex PCR and then size-selected and purified. Sequencing of the libraries was done on an Illumina HiSeq2000 using paired-end 100 bp reads. Regarding the original processing steps: Raw data were processed with SOAPnuke, discarding reads with adapters, uncalled bases, mean Phred below 15, or no exact constant-primer or identifier match. High-quality paired reads were merged with COPE v1.2.5, and unique nucleotide sequences were defined as clonotypes. MiTCR v1.1 was used to align clonotypes to the IMGT TRBV, TRBD and TRBJ reference segments. Analysis was restricted to V-J combinations with a frequency above 0.0001, which covered over 98% of repertoires. A TCS score was defined as the ratio between F50 (clonal expansion) and ExV (chaos), using BLOSUM62-based TCRdist between CDR3 peptides within each V-J. Welch's t-statistics and random forest reduced approximately 520 V-J features to roughly 13, which were used in a naive Bayes classifier (R e1071). The similarity between thyroid and blood repertoires was quantified using the Morisita-Horn index. TCRdb applied fastp at Q25 and MiXCR to the public reads, then kept only in-frame beta chains. Rows with a matching CDR3 protein are joined into one entry that keeps the most common DNA and genes. TCRdb's processing, not the study's, gives the V and J calls here. This sample lists hundreds of thousands of distinct CDR3 sequences; over 35% were detected once. In total, the top ten clones hold 8.9% of the sample.

The rearranged chain carries TRBV20-1 and TRBJ2-5; the D gene is not confidently resolved. This TCR was recovered from a man younger than 30 with Graves' hyperthyroidism. Sequencing used blood. The CDR3 protein sequence reads: CSASGWAKETQYF. The nucleotide sequence reads TGCAGTGCGAGTGGGTGGGCCAAGGAGACCCAGTACTTC.